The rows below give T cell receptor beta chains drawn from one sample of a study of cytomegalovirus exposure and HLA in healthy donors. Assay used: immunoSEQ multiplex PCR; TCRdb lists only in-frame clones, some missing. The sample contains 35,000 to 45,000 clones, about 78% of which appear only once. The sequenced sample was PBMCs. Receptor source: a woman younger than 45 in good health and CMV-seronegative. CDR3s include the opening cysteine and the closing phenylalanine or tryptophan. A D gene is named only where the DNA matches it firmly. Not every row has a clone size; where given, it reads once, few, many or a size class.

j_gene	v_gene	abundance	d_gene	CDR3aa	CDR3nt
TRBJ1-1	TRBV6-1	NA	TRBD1	CASSAGQGGTEAFF	TGTGCCAGCAGTGCCGGACAGGGCGGAACTGAAGCTTTCTTT
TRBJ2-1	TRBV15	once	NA	CATSAEIAYNEQFF	TGTGCCACCTCGGCGGAGATAGCCTACAATGAGCAGTTCTTC
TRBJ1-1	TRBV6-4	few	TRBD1	CASSPGQLNTEAFF	TGTGCCAGCAGTCCGGGACAGCTGAACACTGAAGCTTTCTTT
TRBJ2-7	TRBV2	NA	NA	CASRGPQGPSYEQYF	TGTGCCAGCAGGGGCCCTCAGGGGCCCTCCTACGAGCAGTACTTC
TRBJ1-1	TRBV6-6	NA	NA	CASIPKGGRNTEAFF	TGTGCCAGCATTCCCAAAGGGGGAAGGAACACTGAAGCTTTCTTT
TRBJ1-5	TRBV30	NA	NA	CAWNPGIISNQPQHF	TGTGCCTGGAACCCGGGGATCATTAGCAATCAGCCCCAGCATTTT
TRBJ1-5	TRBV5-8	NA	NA	CASSFGPTVAQPQHF	TGTGCCAGCAGCTTTGGGCCTACAGTGGCCCAGCCCCAGCATTTT
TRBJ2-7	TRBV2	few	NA	CASGQGPYEQYF	TGTGCCAGCGGGCAGGGCCCCTACGAGCAGTACTTC
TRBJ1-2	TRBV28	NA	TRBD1	CASSFGPGGHYGYTF	TGTGCCAGCAGTTTTGGTCCAGGGGGCCACTATGGCTACACCTTC
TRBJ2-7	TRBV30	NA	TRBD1	CAFRDRHYEQYF	TGTGCCTTCCGGGACAGACACTACGAGCAGTACTTC